A selection of T cell receptor beta chains follows, all from one sample in a study of PD-1 blockade in classical Hodgkin lymphoma. Assay used: immunoSEQ multiplex PCR; TCRdb lists only in-frame clones, some missing. The profile shows over 70,000 clones, about nine tenths of them singletons. Sequencing was performed on peripheral blood mononuclear cells (PBMCs), taken before the fourth cycle of nivolumab. The receptor set was obtained from a human donor with classical Hodgkin lymphoma. Each CDR3 is given with its conserved first and last residue. The D gene is left open where the match is weak. The size of a clone is reported for some rows only, either as once, few or many, or as a class for expanded clones.

clone size	D gene	V gene	J gene	CDR3 protein	CDR3 DNA
.	.	TRBV7-2	TRBJ1-6	CASSLEPGTNSPLHF	TGTGCCAGCAGCTTAGAGCCGGGAACTAATTCACCCCTCCACTTT
once	TRBD2	TRBV7-2	TRBJ2-1	CASSLVGLAGVNEQFF	TGTGCCAGCAGCTTAGTCGGACTAGCGGGGGTGAATGAGCAGTTCTTC
.	TRBD1	TRBV30	TRBJ2-7	CACGDRAEYF	TGTGCCTGCGGAGACAGGGCCGAGTACTTC
.	TRBD1	TRBV27	TRBJ1-2	CASSPQGIEYGYTF	TGTGCCAGCAGCCCACAGGGGATAGAATATGGCTACACCTTC
.	.	TRBV2	TRBJ2-5	CASSLRISRLGETQYF	TGTGCCAGCAGCCTGAGGATTAGCCGCCTGGGGGAGACCCAGTACTTC
.	.	TRBV15	TRBJ1-5	CATTSDGQPQHF	TGTGCCACCACCAGTGATGGCCAGCCCCAGCATTTT
once	.	TRBV28	TRBJ2-2	CASSFPKDRNTGELFF	TGTGCCAGCAGTTTCCCTAAGGACAGGAACACCGGGGAGCTGTTTTTT
.	.	TRBV5-1	TRBJ2-2	CASSRTALSSNTGELFF	TGCGCCAGCAGCAGGACAGCACTCAGTTCGAACACCGGGGAGCTGTTTTTT
few	.	TRBV4-2	TRBJ1-1	CASSQDSRATEAFF	TGTGCCAGCAGCCAAGATAGCAGGGCCACTGAAGCTTTCTTT
.	TRBD1	TRBV28	TRBJ2-2	CASSTRDRGTGELFF	TGTGCCAGCAGCACCCGGGACAGGGGCACCGGGGAGCTGTTTTTT
.	TRBD1	TRBV19	TRBJ1-2	CASSIPGQGGGYTF	TGTGCCAGTAGTATACCGGGACAGGGGGGTGGCTACACCTTC
.	.	TRBV25-1	TRBJ2-1	CASSELLVDGEQFF	TGTGCCAGCAGTGAGTTACTAGTCGACGGTGAGCAGTTCTTC
.	.	TRBV7-3	TRBJ2-3	CASSLLGSSDTQYF	TGTGCCAGCAGCTTATTAGGGAGTTCGGATACGCAGTATTTT
.	.	TRBV6-6	TRBJ2-3	CASSYPEGDTQYF	TGTGCCAGCAGTTACCCGGAGGGAGATACGCAGTATTTT
.	.	TRBV27	TRBJ1-2	CASSLIGPYGYTF	TGTGCCAGCAGTTTAATAGGACCCTATGGCTACACCTTC
.	TRBD1	TRBV9	TRBJ2-2	CASSPPGQGRWTGELFF	TGTGCCAGCAGCCCTCCGGGACAGGGGAGATGGACCGGGGAGCTGTTTTTT
.	.	TRBV27	TRBJ1-2	CASGITGLRSYGYTF	TGTGCCAGCGGTATAACAGGGCTCCGATCCTATGGCTACACCTTC
.	.	TRBV2	TRBJ1-1	CASNAPTGGTEAFF	TGTGCCAGCAACGCCCCGACAGGAGGCACTGAAGCTTTCTTT
.	.	TRBV14	TRBJ2-1	CASSNYRDHDNEQFF	TGTGCCAGCAGCAATTATCGGGACCACGACAATGAGCAGTTCTTC
.	TRBD1	TRBV19	TRBJ1-5	CASSLSTGDLGVYQPQHF	TGTGCCAGTAGTCTTTCGACAGGGGACCTTGGTGTTTATCAGCCCCAGCATTTT
.	TRBD2	TRBV7-2	TRBJ2-1	CASSLILAGGGNEQFF	TGTGCCAGCAGCTTAATCCTAGCGGGGGGCGGGAATGAGCAGTTCTTC
once	TRBD1	TRBV19	TRBJ2-7	CASSSGTGGPYEQYF	TGTGCCAGTAGTTCCGGGACAGGGGGCCCCTACGAGCAGTACTTC
.	.	TRBV9	TRBJ2-5	CASSPHPDRLGEYF	TGTGCCAGCAGCCCCCACCCCGATAGACTTGGCGAGTACTTC
.	TRBD2	TRBV9	TRBJ2-3	CASSGGLAGGQDTQYF	TGTGCCAGCAGCGGAGGACTAGCGGGGGGCCAAGATACGCAGTATTTT
few	.	TRBV18	TRBJ2-7	CASSPQTVSSYEQYF	TGTGCCAGCTCACCACAGACAGTAAGCTCCTACGAGCAGTACTTC
.	.	TRBV7-9	TRBJ2-2	CASSQGTGELFF	TGTGCCAGCAGCCAAGGGACAGGGGAGCTGTTTTTT
.	TRBD1	TRBV28	TRBJ1-4	CASRTGGREKLFF	TGTGCCAGCAGGACAGGGGGCCGGGAAAAACTGTTTTTT
.	TRBD1	TRBV30	TRBJ2-5	CAWGTGGDQETQYF	TGTGCCTGGGGGACAGGAGGGGACCAAGAGACCCAGTACTTC
once	.	TRBV10-3	TRBJ2-5	CAISDRGIEETQYF	TGTGCCATCAGTGACAGGGGAATAGAAGAGACCCAGTACTTC
.	.	TRBV14	TRBJ1-3	CASSTRRSSGNTIYF	TGTGCCAGCAGCACCAGAAGAAGCTCTGGAAACACCATATATTTT
.	TRBD1	TRBV30	TRBJ1-1	CAWGQGRGGAFF	TGTGCCTGGGGACAGGGAAGAGGGGGAGCTTTCTTT
few	.	TRBV10-2	TRBJ1-2	CASSDSGGSYGYTF	TGCGCCAGCAGTGACTCGGGGGGGTCCTATGGCTACACCTTC
.	.	TRBV4-1	TRBJ2-5	CASSHGKSGLGKQETQYF	TGCGCCAGCAGCCATGGGAAGTCAGGACTTGGCAAGCAAGAGACCCAGTACTTC
once	.	TRBV30	TRBJ1-2	CAWSPRGIGYTF	TGTGCCTGGAGTCCCCGGGGGATCGGCTACACCTTC
.	.	TRBV7-2	TRBJ2-5	CASSLDGAGGETQYF	TGTGCCAGCAGCTTAGATGGGGCAGGGGGGGAGACCCAGTACTTC
.	TRBD1	TRBV5-1	TRBJ1-4	CASSPVGQGFEKLFF	TGCGCCAGCAGCCCGGTAGGACAGGGGTTTGAAAAACTGTTTTTT
.	.	TRBV19	TRBJ2-3	CASSIALGGGQRDTQYF	TGTGCCAGTAGTATAGCCCTAGGAGGGGGCCAAAGAGATACGCAGTATTTT
.	TRBD1	TRBV5-8	TRBJ1-6	CASSLTPGQYNSPLHF	TGTGCCAGCAGCCTAACACCGGGACAGTATAATTCACCCCTCCACTTT
few	.	TRBV15	TRBJ1-5	CATSRDPSVNQPQHF	TGTGCCACCAGCAGAGATCCCAGCGTCAATCAGCCCCAGCATTTT
.	TRBD2	TRBV4-3	TRBJ2-5	CASSQDWGSGALETQYF	TGCGCCAGCAGCCAAGATTGGGGTAGCGGGGCCTTGGAGACCCAGTACTTC